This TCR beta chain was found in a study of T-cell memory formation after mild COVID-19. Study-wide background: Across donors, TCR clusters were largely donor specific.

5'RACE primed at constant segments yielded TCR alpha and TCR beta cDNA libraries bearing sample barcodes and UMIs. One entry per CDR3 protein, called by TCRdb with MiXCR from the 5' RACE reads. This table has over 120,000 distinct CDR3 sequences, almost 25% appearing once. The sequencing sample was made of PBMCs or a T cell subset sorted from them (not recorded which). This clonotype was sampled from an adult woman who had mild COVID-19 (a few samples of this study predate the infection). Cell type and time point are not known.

Here the CDR3 DNA reads TGCAGTGCTAGAGATCGGGCCAGGGGGCCCTTCGGGGAGCAGTTCTTC. The encoded protein is CSARDRARGPFGEQFF. This chain uses TRBV20-1 with TRBJ2-1; 8 nucleotides agree with TRBD1. The V gene's germline CDR1 is DFQATT and CDR2 SNEGSKA (reference sequence). The ends lost 0 bases at V and 10 bases at J; junction bases unmatched: 14. The CDR3 covers 16 residues.